This TCR beta chain was identified during a study of T-cell memory formation after mild COVID-19. TCRdb reprocessed the 5' RACE reads via MiXCR and lists one record per CDR3 protein. This sample has about 440,000 distinct CDR3 sequences; roughly 20% occur once, and the top ten carry around 8%. J lost 2 bases, V lost 3 bases, and 7 bases had no gene match. Germline V CDR1 and CDR2: LGHNA, YSLEER. This CDR3 is built from 16 residues. This clonotype was observed at least ten times. The sequenced material came from PBMCs or a T cell subset sorted from them (not recorded which). This TCR came from an adult woman who had mild COVID-19 (a few samples of this study predate the infection). Cell type and time point are not known. The chain is built from TRBV4-3 and TRBJ2-7; 10 bases fit TRBD1. CDR3 DNA: TGCGCCAGCAGCCATTCCGGGACAGGGGAGGCCTACGAGCAGTACTTC. Amino acids: CASSHSGTGEAYEQYF.